This TCR beta chain was documented in a study of T cell clusters in autoimmune cytopenias (dated by TCRdb to 2018 to 2020). For the study in its entirety: The median TRB sequencing depth was just over 50,000 reads per sample, and the median number of distinct TRB clonotypes was about 2,400 per sample. In autoimmune cytopenia patients, peripheral blood TRB and IGH repertoires were sequenced during active disease and over treatment follow-up, together with healthy, CLL and autoimmune hepatitis controls. The goal of the study was to determine whether autoimmune cytopenia patients have a disease-specific immune repertoire signature that could serve as a blood-based biomarker. Results the study describes overall, beyond this receptor: Healthy donors showed almost three-fold more exclusive TRB clusters than active autoimmune hepatitis patients, consistent with an autoimmunity-wide signature. The cluster-lack signature was not seen for secondary cytopenia versus CLL, apparently masked by the dominant lymphoma-associated repertoire. Shifts in the TRB repertoire, including less even repertoires in secondary cytopenia and CLL, were mostly a reflection of lymphoma bias and not of autoimmunity. GLIPH results suggested that primary autoimmune cytopenia patients were missing physiological T cell clusters, with fewer than 60 clusters found only in healthy donors compared with approximately 15 found only in patients. The T cell clusters were defined in silico only, and their functional role remained to be validated experimentally.

TRB rearrangements were amplified by multiplex PCR using a touch-down protocol with TRB-A and TRB-B primer pools mixed in one tube. Illumina adapters and sample indices were added to the amplicons through two consecutive PCR reactions using Phusion HS II polymerase. Amplicons were gel-purified with the NucleoSpin Gel and PCR Clean-up kit, then quantified by Qubit and quality-checked on an Agilent 2100 Bioanalyzer. Sequencing of the libraries was performed on an Illumina MiSeq with 600-cycle, single-indexed, paired-end runs. The authors' pipeline ran thus. TRB reads were aligned and assembled with MiXCR version 2.1.12 using the default MiXCR reference library. Each unique CDR3 nucleotide sequence defined a clone, and only productive sequences with at least two reads were analysed. Repertoire diversity was assessed with alpha-parameterized diversity profiles (alpha 0 to 5), including the Shannon (alpha 1) and Simpson (alpha 2) indices, which were computed with an R script. Combinatorial TRB VJ usage was computed with the tcR package and compared between cohorts by principal component analysis with ade4. GLIPH was used to cluster TCRbeta CDR3s in pairs of cohorts matched for age and read depth, and a Wilcoxon test was used to compare cluster frequencies. TCRdb reprocessed the reads and provides one entry for every CDR3 protein sequence; no DNA is given. These V and J calls originate from TCRdb's pipeline instead of the authors' own analysis. This specimen's table enumerates more than 2,500 distinct CDR3 sequences. The leading ten clones occupy 25% of the sample.

TRB amplification used 200 to 300 ng of peripheral blood genomic DNA, 30,000 to 40,000 genome equivalents, per sample. With no count recorded, this clonotype is classed as medium-sized (0.01 to 0.1%) from frequency. Its antigen remains undetermined. This receptor was obtained from a human donor with an autoimmune cytopenia or autoimmune hepatitis (not recorded which). Sequencing was carried out using peripheral blood.

The CDR3 protein sequence reads: CASSYDPPGGVPGYTF. The chain is encoded by TRBV6-2 or TRBV6-3 joined to TRBJ1-2. Sequences MNHEY (CDR1) and SVGEGT (CDR2) are obtained from the germline V gene. The CDR3 numbers 16 residues from cysteine through phenylalanine. No DNA appears here.